A selection of T cell receptor beta chains follows, all from one sample in a study of blood T cell repertoires in COVID-19. The method was immunoSEQ multiplex PCR; TCRdb's version includes in-frame clones alone and lacks a portion of them. This table holds around 93,000 clones, 80% to 90% found once. The specimen sequenced was peripheral blood. Receptor source: a man older than 75 with acute or convalescent COVID-19. Each CDR3 is given with its conserved first and last residue. Fields, in order: clone size, J gene, V gene, D gene, CDR3 protein, CDR3 DNA. The D gene is left open where the match is weak. Clone size is given for some rows only: seen once, a few or many times, or a class if the clone is expanded.

>once|TRBJ1-5|TRBV6-6|.
CASSYPEISNQPQHF
TGTGCCAGCAGTTACCCAGAAATTAGCAATCAGCCCCAGCATTTT
>.|TRBJ2-7|TRBV1|.
CTSSQETAYEQYF
TGCACCAGCAGCCAAGAAACAGCCTACGAGCAGTACTTC
>.|TRBJ2-7|TRBV7-2|TRBD1
CASSLPGQGSNEQYF
TGTGCCAGCAGCTTACCGGGACAGGGAAGCAACGAGCAGTACTTC
>.|TRBJ1-2|TRBV19|TRBD1
CASSQGAANYGYTF
TGTGCCAGTAGCCAGGGGGCAGCAAACTATGGCTACACCTTC
>few|TRBJ2-1|TRBV4-2|TRBD2
CASSQQLTTPTSGGRDEQFF
TGTGCCAGCAGCCAGCAGCTGACTACGCCGACTAGCGGGGGGAGGGATGAGCAGTTCTTC
>.|TRBJ2-5|TRBV18|TRBD2
CASSPSSGGQETQYF
TGTGCCAGCTCACCATCTAGCGGGGGCCAAGAGACCCAGTACTTC
>.|TRBJ1-4|TRBV6-4|.
CASSQGRANEKLFF
TGTGCCAGCAGCCAGGGTAGGGCTAATGAAAAACTGTTTTTT
>.|TRBJ1-1|TRBV6-5|.
CASSYSRVNTEAFF
TGTGCCAGCAGTTACTCTCGGGTGAACACTGAAGCTTTCTTT
>.|TRBJ1-1|TRBV11-3|TRBD1
CASSRRQGTEAFF
TGTGCCAGCAGTCGTCGACAGGGCACTGAAGCTTTCTTT
>.|TRBJ1-2|TRBV25-1|.
CASSQANYGYTF
TGTGCCAGCAGCCAGGCTAACTATGGCTACACCTTC
>.|TRBJ2-2|TRBV27|.
CASSSGRDTGELFF
TGTGCCAGCAGTTCCGGGCGGGACACCGGGGAGCTGTTTTTT
>once|TRBJ2-6|TRBV2|.
CAREASGANVLTF
TGTGCCAGAGAGGCCTCTGGGGCCAACGTCCTGACTTTC
>.|TRBJ2-1|TRBV5-1|TRBD1
CASSLVQGSFNEQFF
TGCGCCAGCAGCTTGGTACAGGGGAGTTTCAATGAGCAGTTCTTC
>.|TRBJ1-2|TRBV5-6|.
CASSFLGPGGYTF
TGTGCCAGCAGCTTTCTAGGTCCGGGGGGCTACACCTTC
>few|TRBJ2-7|TRBV7-9|TRBD2
CASSLASGRNYEQYF
TGTGCCAGCAGCTTAGCTAGCGGGAGAAATTACGAGCAGTACTTC
>.|TRBJ1-1|TRBV7-9|TRBD1
CASSLRMGQGWTEAFF
TGTGCCAGCAGCTTACGAATGGGACAGGGATGGACTGAAGCTTTCTTT
>.|TRBJ2-2|TRBV28|TRBD2
CASQRGLTGELFF
TGTGCCAGCCAGCGGGGCCTCACCGGGGAGCTGTTTTTT
>.|TRBJ1-6|TRBV5-1|.
CASSSLPARNSPLHF
TGCGCCAGCAGCTCACTACCGGCCCGTAATTCACCCCTCCACTTT
>.|TRBJ1-3|TRBV25-1|.
CASSDYRGNTIYF
TGTGCCAGCAGTGATTACAGGGGAAACACCATATATTTT
>.|TRBJ1-5|TRBV6-5|TRBD1
CASSYSTGSNQPQHF
TGTGCCAGCAGTTACTCGACAGGGAGCAATCAGCCCCAGCATTTT
>.|TRBJ1-3|TRBV7-8|.
CASSPWGGRSGNTIYF
TGTGCCAGCAGCCCCTGGGGCGGCCGCTCTGGAAACACCATATATTTT
>.|TRBJ1-2|TRBV19|.
CASSATQGNYGYTF
TGTGCCAGTAGTGCGACCCAGGGTAACTATGGCTACACCTTC
>.|TRBJ1-2|TRBV12-5|.
CASGLVARGIPFYGYTF
TGTGCTAGTGGTTTGGTAGCCAGAGGGATACCCTTCTATGGCTACACCTTC
>.|TRBJ1-3|TRBV19|.
CASREIRVSSGNTIYF
TGTGCCAGTAGAGAAATCAGGGTCTCCTCTGGAAACACCATATATTTT
>.|TRBJ1-5|TRBV10-2|.
CASSGGSNQPQHF
TGCGCCAGCTCCGGGGGTAGCAATCAGCCCCAGCATTTT
>.|TRBJ2-3|TRBV6-2/TRBV6-3|TRBD2
CASSAAGGAGEVDTQYF
TGTGCCAGCAGTGCTGCGGGGGGAGCGGGAGAAGTAGATACGCAGTATTTT
>.|TRBJ1-4|TRBV14|.
CASSQEYLAGANEKLFF
TGTGCCAGCAGCCAAGAATATTTGGCAGGGGCTAATGAAAAACTGTTTTTT
>.|TRBJ2-2|TRBV10-3|.
CAISEMGGVNTGELFF
TGTGCCATCAGTGAGATGGGCGGGGTGAACACCGGGGAGCTGTTTTTT
>.|TRBJ2-7|TRBV6-6|.
CASNELRSYEQYF
TGTGCCAGCAACGAGTTGCGCTCCTACGAGCAGTACTTC
>.|TRBJ1-3|TRBV7-9|.
CASSLVGAGGNTIYF
TGTGCCAGCAGCTTAGTGGGGGCAGGAGGAAACACCATATATTTT
>.|TRBJ1-1|TRBV19|.
CASSRTAKNTEAFF
TGTGCCAGTAGTAGGACAGCAAAGAACACTGAAGCTTTCTTT
>.|TRBJ1-1|TRBV5-6|.
CASSFSREAFF
TGTGCCAGCAGCTTCAGCAGGGAAGCTTTCTTT
>.|TRBJ2-7|TRBV19|TRBD1
CASSVDRGRYEQYF
TGTGCCAGTAGTGTGGACAGGGGGCGCTACGAGCAGTACTTC
>.|TRBJ2-4|TRBV2|TRBD2
CASTPRTSGRTLAKNIQYF
TGTGCCAGCACCCCCCGGACTAGCGGGAGGACCCTAGCCAAAAACATTCAGTACTTC
>.|TRBJ2-1|TRBV4-3|.
CASSHGRDSLGNEQFF
TGCGCCAGCAGCCATGGCCGGGACTCCCTAGGGAATGAGCAGTTCTTC
>.|TRBJ1-3|TRBV23-1|TRBD1
CASSKDRVFYGNTIYF
TGCGCCAGCAGTAAGGACAGGGTGTTTTATGGAAACACCATATATTTT
>.|TRBJ1-5|TRBV10-2|TRBD1
CASSGQGYQPQHF
TGCGCCAGTTCCGGACAGGGGTATCAGCCCCAGCATTTT
>few|TRBJ1-2|TRBV7-8|TRBD1
CASSKAGTGNGYTF
TGTGCCAGCAGCAAAGCCGGGACAGGGAATGGCTACACCTTC
>.|TRBJ2-3|TRBV15|.
CATSSRATGTDTQYF
TGTGCCACCAGCAGCCGCGCCACCGGCACAGATACGCAGTATTTT
>.|TRBJ1-1|TRBV29-1|.
CSGVVTEAFF
TGCAGCGGCGTGGTTACTGAAGCTTTCTTT
>.|TRBJ2-1|TRBV5-1|.
CASSLGGSYNEQFF
TGCGCCAGCAGCCTCGGAGGTTCCTACAATGAGCAGTTCTTC
>.|TRBJ1-2|TRBV6-1|.
CASSDLTVGYTF
TGTGCCAGCAGTGACCTCACTGTCGGCTACACCTTC
>once|TRBJ2-2|TRBV19|.
CASSIVAGRGTGELFF
TGTGCCAGTAGTATAGTGGCAGGGCGAGGCACCGGGGAGCTGTTTTTT
>.|TRBJ1-5|TRBV4-2|.
CASSQVLDSPNQPQHF
TGTGCCAGCAGCCAAGTCCTAGACAGCCCGAATCAGCCCCAGCATTTT
>.|TRBJ1-5|TRBV6-5|TRBD1
CASRQGPLLPQHF
TGTGCCAGCAGACAGGGGCCTCTCTTGCCCCAGCATTTT
>.|TRBJ2-7|TRBV6-2/TRBV6-3|TRBD1
CASSRRGQGPYEQYF
TGTGCCAGCAGTCGTAGGGGACAGGGACCCTACGAGCAGTACTTC
>.|TRBJ1-1|TRBV20-1|TRBD1
CSASTGVAEAFF
TGCAGTGCTAGTACAGGGGTTGCTGAAGCTTTCTTT
>.|TRBJ1-1|TRBV29-1|.
CSVAGGRHTEAFF
TGCAGCGTTGCGGGGGGAAGGCACACTGAAGCTTTCTTT
>.|TRBJ2-3|TRBV27|.
CASSRRVGTDTQYF
TGTGCCAGCAGTCGGCGGGTCGGCACAGATACGCAGTATTTT
>.|TRBJ2-2|TRBV10-1|.
CASREAIHTGELFF
TGCGCCAGCAGGGAGGCGATCCACACCGGGGAGCTGTTTTTT
>.|TRBJ2-2|TRBV6-5|.
CASTQGSNTGELFF
TGTGCCAGCACTCAGGGGTCGAACACCGGGGAGCTGTTTTTT
>.|TRBJ1-2|TRBV25-1|TRBD1
CASSPSGQVNYGYTF
TGTGCCAGCAGCCCTTCGGGACAGGTGAACTATGGCTACACCTTC
>.|TRBJ2-1|TRBV4-3|.
CASSQGRGTGKSSYNEQFF
TGCGCCAGCAGCCAAGGACGGGGGACGGGAAAGAGCTCCTACAATGAGCAGTTCTTC
>.|TRBJ1-4|TRBV6-5|.
CASSYQPTGGGEKLFF
TGTGCCAGCAGTTACCAACCGACGGGGGGCGGTGAAAAACTGTTTTTT
>.|TRBJ1-4|TRBV19|.
CASSLLGGGRGEKLFF
TGTGCCAGTAGTCTCCTAGGGGGGGGCCGGGGTGAAAAACTGTTTTTT
>.|TRBJ1-5|TRBV2|.
CASRQSGNLPQHF
TGTGCCAGCAGGCAATCGGGTAATCTGCCCCAGCATTTT
>.|TRBJ2-5|TRBV18|TRBD1
CASSPSLFQGARETQYF
TGTGCCAGCTCACCGAGTTTGTTCCAGGGGGCTAGGGAGACCCAGTACTTC
>.|TRBJ1-1|TRBV6-5|.
CASSFGTAEAFF
TGTGCCAGCAGTTTTGGGACTGCTGAAGCTTTCTTT
>few|TRBJ1-1|TRBV29-1|.
CSVIPVNTEAFF
TGCAGCGTTATCCCGGTGAACACTGAAGCTTTCTTT
>.|TRBJ2-7|TRBV6-5|TRBD1
CASSYARQGVYEQYF
TGTGCCAGCAGTTACGCGAGACAGGGCGTGTACGAGCAGTACTTC